Listed below are T cell receptor beta chains from one sample, sequenced in a study of radiotherapy plus CTLA-4 blockade in lung cancer. The assay was immunoSEQ multiplex PCR, and TCRdb's table has in-frame clones only and misses some. The sample yields around 29,000 clones, approximately 75% seen once. The sequenced sample was peripheral blood, obtained from a patient treated with radiotherapy plus ipilimumab. These receptors all stem from a human donor with non-small cell lung cancer that progressed on radiotherapy plus ipilimumab. CDR3s include the opening cysteine and the closing phenylalanine or tryptophan. Fields, in order: V gene, D gene, clone size, J gene, CDR3 protein, CDR3 DNA. D genes are given only for firm matches. Clone size, where shown, is once, few, many, or a class for clones that have expanded.

TRBV4-3,.,.,TRBJ1-5,CASSQDGGVNQPQHF,TGCGCCAGCAGCCAAGACGGTGGTGTCAATCAGCCCCAGCATTTT
TRBV6-5,TRBD1,.,TRBJ2-5,CASSYSGTGARETQYF,TGTGCCAGCAGTTACTCAGGGACAGGAGCGAGGGAGACCCAGTACTTC
TRBV28,.,.,TRBJ1-6,CATSQGYNSPLHF,TGTGCCACCTCACAGGGCTATAATTCACCCCTCCACTTT
TRBV10-3,.,.,TRBJ2-3,CAISESGGRSTDTQYF,TGTGCCATCAGTGAGTCCGGAGGTAGAAGCACAGATACGCAGTATTTT
TRBV2,TRBD1,.,TRBJ1-5,CASSRDSDQPQHF,TGTGCCAGCAGTCGGGACAGCGATCAGCCCCAGCATTTT
TRBV5-1,TRBD1,.,TRBJ2-5,CASSRTGQGALEQYF,TGCGCCAGCAGCAGGACCGGACAGGGGGCGTTAGAGCAGTACTTC
TRBV18,TRBD2,.,TRBJ2-1,CASSPRELARPINEQFF,TGTGCCAGCTCACCACGAGAACTAGCGCGGCCCATCAATGAGCAGTTCTTC
TRBV5-1,TRBD1,.,TRBJ1-2,CASSGTGSNYGYTF,TGCGCCAGCAGCGGGACAGGGAGTAACTATGGCTACACCTTC
TRBV7-9,.,.,TRBJ2-7,CASSWADGRVYEQYF,TGTGCCAGCAGCTGGGCAGATGGAAGAGTCTACGAGCAGTACTTC
TRBV2,TRBD1,once,TRBJ1-5,CASSGDREYYSNQPQHF,TGTGCCAGCAGTGGGGACAGGGAATACTATAGCAATCAGCCCCAGCATTTT
TRBV7-2,.,.,TRBJ2-3,CASSLVSPTDPTDTQYF,TGTGCCAGCAGCTTAGTATCCCCGACAGACCCCACAGATACGCAGTATTTT
TRBV7-2,.,.,TRBJ1-2,CASSPPQGTNYGYTF,TGTGCCAGCAGCCCGCCCCAGGGAACTAACTATGGCTACACCTTC
TRBV27,.,.,TRBJ2-7,CASSLDTRYEQYF,TGTGCCAGCAGTTTGGACACGCGCTACGAGCAGTACTTC
TRBV7-3,TRBD2,.,TRBJ2-1,CASSASGANEQFF,TGTGCCAGCAGCGCTAGCGGGGCGAACGAGCAGTTCTTC
TRBV19,.,few,TRBJ2-7,CASSIDSRGLSYEQYF,TGTGCCAGTAGTATAGATTCCAGGGGCCTTTCCTACGAGCAGTACTTC
TRBV25-1,.,.,TRBJ1-2,CASSERGFIGYTF,TGTGCCAGCAGTGAAAGGGGCTTCATTGGCTACACCTTC
TRBV9,TRBD1,.,TRBJ2-7,CASSKTGEELYEQYF,TGTGCCAGCAGCAAAACAGGGGAAGAGCTCTACGAGCAGTACTTC
TRBV5-1,.,.,TRBJ1-4,CASSLGGGQGEKLFF,TGCGCCAGCAGCCTGGGGGGGGGCCAGGGTGAAAAACTGTTTTTT
TRBV5-1,TRBD2,once,TRBJ2-3,CASSLAASGDTDTQYF,TGCGCCAGCAGCTTGGCAGCTAGCGGGGACACAGATACGCAGTATTTT
TRBV7-9,TRBD2,.,TRBJ2-5,CASSPGLADLQETQYF,TGTGCCAGCAGCCCGGGACTAGCGGACTTGCAAGAGACCCAGTACTTC
TRBV10-1,.,.,TRBJ2-7,CASSAGAYEQYF,TGCGCCAGCAGTGCAGGGGCCTACGAGCAGTACTTC
TRBV10-3,.,.,TRBJ2-7,CAISESGTRRYEQYF,TGTGCCATCAGTGAGTCGGGGACACGGCGTTACGAGCAGTACTTC
TRBV27,TRBD2,.,TRBJ2-2,CASSQRLAATGELFF,TGTGCCAGCAGTCAAAGACTAGCAGCCACCGGGGAGCTGTTTTTT
TRBV29-1,.,.,TRBJ1-2,CSVDEGWGYTF,TGCAGCGTTGACGAGGGTTGGGGCTACACCTTC
TRBV6-1,.,few,TRBJ2-7,CASRRIQGSDEQYF,TGTGCCAGCAGGCGCATCCAGGGGTCGGACGAGCAGTACTTC
TRBV6-5,TRBD1,.,TRBJ1-2,CASSRTGADYGYTF,TGTGCCAGCAGTAGGACAGGGGCAGACTATGGCTACACCTTC
TRBV5-1,TRBD1,.,TRBJ2-1,CASSLGQGVNEQFF,TGCGCCAGCAGCTTGGGACAGGGGGTCAATGAGCAGTTCTTC
TRBV7-3,TRBD2,.,TRBJ2-3,CASSPGTSTDTQYF,TGTGCCAGCAGCCCCGGGACTAGCACGGATACGCAGTATTTT
TRBV6-5,.,.,TRBJ1-1,CASGRDREAFF,TGTGCCAGCGGCCGCGACAGAGAAGCTTTCTTT
TRBV10-2,.,once,TRBJ1-1,CASRAVAGRSTEAFF,TGCGCCAGCAGGGCCGTAGCGGGTAGAAGCACTGAAGCTTTCTTT
TRBV7-9,.,once,TRBJ2-2,CASSPLVELGEWAGELFF,TGTGCCAGCAGCCCTTTGGTGGAATTGGGAGAGTGGGCCGGGGAGCTGTTTTTT
TRBV4-2,.,.,TRBJ2-7,CASSQESGGRYEQYF,TGTGCCAGCAGCCAAGAGTCGGGGGGCCGTTACGAGCAGTACTTC
TRBV11-1,.,.,TRBJ2-1,CASSLGGSSYNEQFF,TGTGCCAGCAGCTTAGGTGGCAGCTCCTACAATGAGCAGTTCTTC
TRBV19,.,once,TRBJ1-5,CASSGGSGVVRNQPQHF,TGTGCCAGTAGTGGCGGTTCAGGGGTGGTCCGCAATCAGCCCCAGCATTTT
TRBV7-8,TRBD1,.,TRBJ2-5,CASRTDRGQTETQYF,TGTGCCAGCCGCACCGACAGGGGGCAAACGGAGACCCAGTACTTC
TRBV7-9,TRBD2,few,TRBJ2-7,CASSLGSGGEAYEQYF,TGTGCCAGCAGCTTAGGGAGCGGGGGCGAGGCCTACGAGCAGTACTTC
TRBV7-8,TRBD1,.,TRBJ1-4,CASSGGTATTNEKLFF,TGTGCCAGCAGCGGAGGGACAGCCACAACTAATGAAAAACTGTTTTTT
TRBV9,TRBD2,.,TRBJ2-2,CASSVVGTSGGNTGELFF,TGTGCCAGCAGCGTAGTGGGTACTAGCGGGGGGAACACCGGGGAGCTGTTTTTT
TRBV6-1,.,.,TRBJ2-7,CASSEERYEQYF,TGTGCCAGCAGTGAAGAGCGCTACGAGCAGTACTTC
TRBV5-5,TRBD1,.,TRBJ1-5,CASSFPRGPKNNQPQHF,TGTGCCAGCAGCTTTCCAAGGGGGCCCAAGAACAATCAGCCCCAGCATTTT
TRBV2,TRBD1,.,TRBJ2-5,CASSRRQGAVGETQYF,TGTGCCAGCAGTCGTAGACAGGGGGCAGTGGGAGAGACCCAGTACTTC
TRBV7-7,TRBD2,.,TRBJ2-1,CASGSGRGANNEQFF,TGTGCTAGCGGTTCTGGGCGGGGGGCGAACAATGAGCAGTTCTTC
TRBV29-1,TRBD2,.,TRBJ2-5,CSVHGGGLPQTQYF,TGCAGCGTTCATGGCGGGGGGCTTCCGCAGACCCAGTACTTC
TRBV5-1,TRBD1,.,TRBJ1-2,CASSFSTGGGYGYTF,TGCGCCAGCAGCTTTTCGACAGGGGGCGGCTATGGCTACACCTTC
TRBV9,.,.,TRBJ2-5,CASSVGQQETQYF,TGTGCCAGCAGCGTAGGACAACAAGAGACCCAGTACTTC
TRBV4-1,.,.,TRBJ2-1,CASSQDILSYNEQFF,TGCGCCAGCAGCCAAGATATTCTTTCCTACAATGAGCAGTTCTTC
TRBV2,TRBD2,once,TRBJ2-3,CASSEALLAGISTDTQYF,TGTGCCAGCAGTGAAGCGCTTCTAGCGGGGATAAGCACAGATACGCAGTATTTT
TRBV27,TRBD2,.,TRBJ2-1,CASSPITYGLAGGRAEQFF,TGTGCCAGCAGTCCTATTACATACGGACTAGCGGGGGGGCGGGCGGAGCAGTTCTTC
TRBV18,TRBD1,.,TRBJ1-1,CASSPDRGGNTEAFF,TGTGCCAGCTCACCCGACAGGGGGGGGAACACTGAAGCTTTCTTT
TRBV10-3,.,.,TRBJ1-5,CASEQGLSNQPQHF,TGTGCCAGCGAACAGGGTTTGAGCAATCAGCCCCAGCATTTT